This T cell receptor (beta chain) appears in the sequencing data of a study of cytomegalovirus exposure and HLA in healthy donors. Findings and limits, study-wide: Further analysis was carried out later, and it showed several of the most significant clusters appearing linked to common viral pathogens.

PCR employed 60 Vbeta and 13 Jbeta primers. Produced via immunoSEQ multiplex PCR; TCRdb's table is partial and in-frame only. The table lists 150,000 to 200,000 clones, over 60% of them singletons, with less than 1% in the top ten. About this clone itself: Its antigen is still unknown.

Germline loops: CDR1 SGDLS, CDR2 YYNGEE. J gave up 3 bases and V 6 bases, and 4 bases lay outside the gene matches. The CDR3 is made up of 14 amino acids. This clonotype originated in a female donor in good health and CMV-seronegative. The rearrangement joins TRBV9 to TRBJ2-2; TRBD2 aligns across 8 bases. The sequenced sample was PBMCs. CDR3: CASTRAGDTGELFF. The CDR3 bases are TGTGCCAGCACCAGAGCGGGAGACACCGGGGAGCTGTTTTTT.